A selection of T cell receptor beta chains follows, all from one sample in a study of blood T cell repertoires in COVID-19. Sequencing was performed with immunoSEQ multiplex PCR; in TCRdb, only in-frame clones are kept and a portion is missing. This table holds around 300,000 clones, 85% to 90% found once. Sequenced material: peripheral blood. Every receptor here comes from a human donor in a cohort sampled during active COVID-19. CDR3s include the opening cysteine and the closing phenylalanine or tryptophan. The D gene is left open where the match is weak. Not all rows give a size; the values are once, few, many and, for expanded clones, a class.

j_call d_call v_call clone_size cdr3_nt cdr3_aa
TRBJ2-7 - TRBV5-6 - TGTGCCAGCAGCCCCCGGGTTACCTCCTACGAGCAGTACTTC CASSPRVTSYEQYF
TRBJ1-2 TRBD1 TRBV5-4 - TGTGCCAGCAGCCCAGGATATGGGACAGGGTATTATGGCTACACCTTC CASSPGYGTGYYGYTF
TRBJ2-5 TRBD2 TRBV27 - TGTGCCAGCAGGCCGGGACTAGAAGGAGAGACCCAGTACTTC CASRPGLEGETQYF
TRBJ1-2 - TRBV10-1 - TGCGCCAGTGTTGAAGACCGGAGGTATGGCTACACCTTC CASVEDRRYGYTF
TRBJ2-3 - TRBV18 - TGTGCCAGCTCACCCCCCGGAGCTAACCCGGGAGATACGCAGTATTTT CASSPPGANPGDTQYF
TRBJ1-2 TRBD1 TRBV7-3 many TGTGCCAGCAGCGAAAGGACAGGGAACGACTTCTATGGCTACACCTTC CASSERTGNDFYGYTF
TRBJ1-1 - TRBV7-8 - TGTGCCAGCAGCTTAGGGGGGGGAGAGGCTTTCTTT CASSLGGGEAFF
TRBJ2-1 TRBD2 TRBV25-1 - TGTGCCAGCAGTGATACTAGCGGAGTCCTGGTGGACAATGAGCAGTTCTTC CASSDTSGVLVDNEQFF
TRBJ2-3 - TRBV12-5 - TGTGCTAGTGGTCCCCCCCCGAGTTGGGATACGCAGTATTTT CASGPPPSWDTQYF
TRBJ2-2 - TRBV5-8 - TGTGCCAGCAGCTTGGTGAACGGAGTCGCAAACGGGGAGCTGTTTTTT CASSLVNGVANGELFF
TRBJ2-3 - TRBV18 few TGTGCCAGCTCACCCCCGGGAGATACGCAGTATTTT CASSPPGDTQYF
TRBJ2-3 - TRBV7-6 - TGTGCCAGCAGCCTCCAGAGAGCAAGGGGGACAGATACGCAGTATTTT CASSLQRARGTDTQYF
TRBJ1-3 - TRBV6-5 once TGTGCCACCGCAGTGGAGTCTTTTAGAAACACCATATATTTT CATAVESFRNTIYF
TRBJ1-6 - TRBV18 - TGTGCCAGCTCACCATGGACAGATTCACCCCTCCACTTT CASSPWTDSPLHF
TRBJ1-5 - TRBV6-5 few TGTGCCAGCACGGGACAACCCACAAATCAGCCCCAGCATTTT CASTGQPTNQPQHF
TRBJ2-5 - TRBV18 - TGTGCCAGCTCACCAAATACTCAAGAGACCCAGTACTTC CASSPNTQETQYF
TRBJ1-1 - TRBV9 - TGTGCCAGCAGCGTAGGAGTCCTGGAGACTGAAGCTTTCTTT CASSVGVLETEAFF
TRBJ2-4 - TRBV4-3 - TGCGCCAGCAGCCAAGATTACGGGGTCCGTCCCAAAAACATTCAGTACTTC CASSQDYGVRPKNIQYF
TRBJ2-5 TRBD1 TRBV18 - TGTGCCAGCTCACGACGGAGAACAGGGGAAGAGACCCAGTACTTC CASSRRRTGEETQYF
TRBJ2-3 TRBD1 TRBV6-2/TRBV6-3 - TGTGCCAGCATCCCACCCGGACAGGGTTTGGTCGGGCAGTATTTT CASIPPGQGLVGQYF
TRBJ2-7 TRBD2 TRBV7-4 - TGTGCCAGCAGGCCCCTGGGACTAGCGGTCATAATTTACTCCTACGAGCAGTACTTC CASRPLGLAVIIYSYEQYF
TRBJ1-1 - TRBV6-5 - TGTGCCAGCAGTTACCGCCCGTGGGGGGGGAACACTGAAGCTTTCTTT CASSYRPWGGNTEAFF
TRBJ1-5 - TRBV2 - TGTGCCAGCAGTGTGGTTTCGGGCAATCAGCCCCAGCATTTT CASSVVSGNQPQHF
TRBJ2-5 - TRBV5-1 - TGCGCCAGCAGCTTATCAGATTTGGAGACCCAGTACTTC CASSLSDLETQYF
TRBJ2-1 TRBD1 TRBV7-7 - TGTGCCAGCAGCCCCCGGGACAGCTACAATGAGCAGTTCTTC CASSPRDSYNEQFF
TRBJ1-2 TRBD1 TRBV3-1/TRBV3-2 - TGTGCCAGCAGCCTACTCGGACAGGGCAATGGCTACACCTTC CASSLLGQGNGYTF
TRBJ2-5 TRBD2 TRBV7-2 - TGTGCCAGCAGCCAAACTCGTGGCGGGAGTGGGGAGACCCAGTACTTC CASSQTRGGSGETQYF
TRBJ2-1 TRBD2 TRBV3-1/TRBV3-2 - TGTGCCAGCAGCACCCGACTAGCGGGAGCGTCTTCTTCCTACAATGAGCAGTTCTTC CASSTRLAGASSSYNEQFF
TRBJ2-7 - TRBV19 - TGTGCCAGTAGTATGTATCTCCCGGGCAGGCGGGGATACGAGCAGTACTTC CASSMYLPGRRGYEQYF
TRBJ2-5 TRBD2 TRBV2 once TGTGCCAGCAGTCTAACTAGCGGGGTCGGTGGGGAGACCCAGTACTTC CASSLTSGVGGETQYF
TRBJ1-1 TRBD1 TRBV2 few TGTGCCAGCAGAGACAGGGGGGCGTCTTGGGAAGCTTTCTTT CASRDRGASWEAFF
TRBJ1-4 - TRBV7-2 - TGTGCCAGCAGCCAGCGGGCGACTGAAAAACTGTTTTTT CASSQRATEKLFF
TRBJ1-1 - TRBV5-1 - TGCGCCAGCAGCTTGCAGGACAGCACAAACACTGAAGCTTTCTTT CASSLQDSTNTEAFF
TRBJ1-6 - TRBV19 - TGTGCCAGTAGAAGGGGACATCGGGATAATTCACCCCTCCACTTT CASRRGHRDNSPLHF
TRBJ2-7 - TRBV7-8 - TGTGCCAGCAGCTCAAACTACGGACAAACGTACGAGCAGTACTTC CASSSNYGQTYEQYF
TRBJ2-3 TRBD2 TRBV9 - TGTGCCAGCAGCGTCGGGACTAGCGGGAGACGCGTAGATACGCAGTATTTT CASSVGTSGRRVDTQYF
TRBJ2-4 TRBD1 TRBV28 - TGTGCCAGCAGTTCTCCGGGACAGGGTAACATTCAGTACTTC CASSSPGQGNIQYF
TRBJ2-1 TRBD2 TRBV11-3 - TGTGCCAGCAGCTCCCGAATAGCGGGAGGGATGAATGAGCAGTTCTTC CASSSRIAGGMNEQFF
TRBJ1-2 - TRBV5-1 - TGCGCCAGCAGCTTGGAGGCAGGGGAACGATTATATGGCTACACCTTC CASSLEAGERLYGYTF
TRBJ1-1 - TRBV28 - TGTGCCAGCAGTTCCCCGGGGACTCCGGATACTGAAGCTTTCTTT CASSSPGTPDTEAFF
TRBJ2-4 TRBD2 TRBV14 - TGTGCCAGCAGCCCTCTAAGCGGGGCAGCCAAAAACATTCAGTACTTC CASSPLSGAAKNIQYF
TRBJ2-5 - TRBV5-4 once TGTGCCAGCAGCTTGGAGCCGCAAGAGACCCAGTACTTC CASSLEPQETQYF
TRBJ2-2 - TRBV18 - TGTGCCAGCTCACCTCAAGAGCCGAACACCGGGGAGCTGTTTTTT CASSPQEPNTGELFF
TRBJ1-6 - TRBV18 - TGTGCCAGCTCGCTCGAATGGCCCCCGTCCAATTCACCCCTCCACTTT CASSLEWPPSNSPLHF
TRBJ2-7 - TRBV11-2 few TGTGCCAGCTCTTACGGGGTGGAGCAGTACTTC CASSYGVEQYF
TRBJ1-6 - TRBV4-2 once TGTGCCAGCAGCTCCGGGTCGTATAATTCACCCCTCCACTTT CASSSGSYNSPLHF
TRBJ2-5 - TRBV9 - TGTGCCAGCAGCGTAGCACCAACAGCTCAAGAGACCCAGTACTTC CASSVAPTAQETQYF
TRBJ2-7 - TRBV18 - TGTGCCAGCTCACATGGACAAGCCTACGAGCAGTACTTC CASSHGQAYEQYF
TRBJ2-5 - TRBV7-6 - TGTGCCAGCAGCCCCCTCCGACTGGGCGGGGAGACCCAGTACTTC CASSPLRLGGETQYF
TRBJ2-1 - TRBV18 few TGTGCCAGCCACAGGGATTCCTACAATGAGCAGTTCTTC CASHRDSYNEQFF
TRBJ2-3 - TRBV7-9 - TGTGCCAGCAGCGGCTACCCGACAGGCACAGATACGCAGTATTTT CASSGYPTGTDTQYF
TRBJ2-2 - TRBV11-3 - TGTGCCAGCAGCTTAGGGGGGACTGCGAACACCGGGGAGCTGTTTTTT CASSLGGTANTGELFF